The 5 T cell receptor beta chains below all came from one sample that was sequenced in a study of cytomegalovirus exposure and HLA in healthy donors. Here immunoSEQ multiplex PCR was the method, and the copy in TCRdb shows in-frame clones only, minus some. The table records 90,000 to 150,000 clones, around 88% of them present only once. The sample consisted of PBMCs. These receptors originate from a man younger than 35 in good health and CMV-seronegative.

CDR3 coding DNA: TGTGCCAGCAGCTCCCGTCTGCCCCCTGGGGGCGAGCAGTTCTTC. Its protein product is CASSSRLPPGGEQFF. V is TRBV5-4 and J is TRBJ2-1; TRBD1 is a possible D gene (6 bases). The CDR3 is 15 residues long. Germline-derived CDR1 and CDR2 are SGHNT and YYREEE (reference sequence). V was pared by 3 bases and J by 10 bases, with 20 bases between. Looking up the rest from reference TRBV5-4 and TRBJ2-1 gives the full variable domain: ETGVTQSPTHLIKTRGQQVTLRCSSQSGHNTVSWYQQALGQGPQFIFQYYREEENGRGNFPPRFSGLQFPNYSSELNVNALELDDSALYLCASSSRLPPGGEQFFGPGTRLTVL.

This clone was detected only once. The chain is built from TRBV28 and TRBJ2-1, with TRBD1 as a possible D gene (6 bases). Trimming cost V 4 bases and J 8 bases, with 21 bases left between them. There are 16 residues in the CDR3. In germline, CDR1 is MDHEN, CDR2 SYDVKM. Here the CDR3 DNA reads TGTGCCAGCAGTTCAAATACAGGGATGGCCCTGGATGAGCAGTTCTTC. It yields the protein CASSSNTGMALDEQFF.

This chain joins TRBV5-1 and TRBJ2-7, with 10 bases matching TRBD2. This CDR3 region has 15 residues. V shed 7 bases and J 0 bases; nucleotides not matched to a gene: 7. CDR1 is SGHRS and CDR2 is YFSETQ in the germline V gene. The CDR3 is CASSGTSESSYEQYF. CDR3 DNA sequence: TGCGCCAGCTCCGGGACTAGCGAGAGCTCCTACGAGCAGTACTTC.

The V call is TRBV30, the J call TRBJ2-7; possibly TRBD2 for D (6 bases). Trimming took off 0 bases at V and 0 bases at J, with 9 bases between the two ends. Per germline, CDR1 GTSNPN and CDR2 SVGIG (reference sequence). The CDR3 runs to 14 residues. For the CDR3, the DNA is TGTGCCTGGAGTGTCGGGGGTCCCTCCTACGAGCAGTACTTC. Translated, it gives CAWSVGGPSYEQYF.

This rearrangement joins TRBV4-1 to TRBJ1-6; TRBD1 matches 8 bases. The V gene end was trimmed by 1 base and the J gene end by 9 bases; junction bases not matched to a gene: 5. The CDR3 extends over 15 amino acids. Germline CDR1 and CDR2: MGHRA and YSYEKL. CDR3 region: CASSQGQGARSPLHF. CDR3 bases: TGCGCCAGCAGCCAAGGCCAGGGGGCTCGTTCACCCCTCCACTTT.